This T cell receptor (beta chain) was captured in a study of blood T cell repertoires in COVID-19. Looking at the study overall: Specimens from acute and convalescent COVID-19 originated in the United States, Italy and Spain. T cells, B-cell-depleted T cells, or PBMCs provided the cDNA or gDNA that served as material.

V gave up 1 base and J gave up 2 bases, with 8 bases separating them. Germline CDR1 SEHNR, CDR2 FQNEAQ (reference sequence). The CDR3 contains 14 residues. Participants had their cohort set by participant-reported clinical history. As processed by the authors: Estimated nucleated cell counts came from reference gene primer amplification. Produced via immunoSEQ multiplex PCR; TCRdb's table is partial and in-frame only. The V and J calls and clone size were taken over from that table, and D and trimming were inferred from the DNA. The data show approximately 180,000 clones, roughly 87% seen once. The sample was PBMCs or T cells enriched from blood (not recorded which). This TCR derives from a woman aged 40-49 years with acute COVID-19. The chain combines TRBV7-9 with TRBJ2-5, with D possibly TRBD1 on 5 matching bases. The CDR3 sequence is CASSLGQIQETQYF. The DNA for the CDR3 is TGTGCCAGCAGCTTAGGACAGATTCAAGAGACCCAGTACTTC.